The present entry profiles one T cell receptor (beta chain) with its context. Its target is not known. This entry comes from a study of blood T cells in healthy people across ages. Study-level background: When template switching was applied, about one barcoded beta molecule was captured per two T cells.

It was with a sample-barcoded 5' primer and a J-beta primer mix that a second PCR of roughly 7 to 11 cycles was run. TCRdb reprocessed the 5' RACE reads with MiXCR, giving one entry per CDR3 protein. The sample includes more than 1,400,000 distinct CDR3 sequences, approximately 42% seen only once; the top ten take 7.9%. Study results and caveats: Per-million-T-cell TCR beta diversity fell roughly linearly with age.

Deletions cut 6 bases from V and 8 bases from J, with 19 bases between. The germline V gene encodes CDR1 MDHEN and CDR2 SYDVKM. This CDR3 region has 15 residues. The source material was blood. The receptor was derived from a woman under 30 in good health. The V call is TRBV28, the J call TRBJ2-2, with D possibly being TRBD1 or TRBD2 (6 bases each). DNA for the CDR3: TGTGCCAGCAGCCTTAACAGGGACTCGGGAGGGGAGCTGTTTTTT. Translation: CASSLNRDSGGELFF. Looking up the rest from reference TRBV28 and TRBJ2-2 gives the full variable domain: DVKVTQSSRYLVKRTGEKVFLECVQDMDHENMFWYRQDPGLGLRLIYFSYDVKMKEKGDIPEGYSVSREKKERFSLILESASTNQTSMYLCASSLNRDSGGELFFGEGSRLTVL.